The TCR beta chain described here comes from a study of blood T cell repertoires in COVID-19. Study as a whole: Acute-phase and convalescent COVID-19 samples originated in the United States, Italy and Spain. T cells, B-cell-depleted T cells, or PBMCs supplied cDNA or gDNA.

Under the authors' procedure: Using reference gene primer amplification, nucleated cell counts were estimated. Generated by immunoSEQ multiplex PCR, the TCRdb table keeps only in-frame clones and is missing some. V, J and clone size were drawn from that table, and D and trimming were deduced from the DNA. The data contain more than 150,000 clones, over 70% of them singletons. V was clipped by 7 bases and J by 0 bases, with 16 bases between them. The germline V gene has CDR1 WNHNN and CDR2 SYGVQD (reference sequence). The CDR3 covers 16 residues. This chain links TRBV10-1 with TRBJ1-5; TRBD1 might be the D (5 bases). The sample taken for sequencing was peripheral blood. The clonotype was recovered from a man aged 55 to 69 with acute or convalescent COVID-19. Here the CDR3 reads CASNLGGNDSNQPQHF. CDR3 sequence (DNA): TGCGCCAGCAACTTGGGGGGGAACGATAGCAATCAGCCCCAGCATTTT.